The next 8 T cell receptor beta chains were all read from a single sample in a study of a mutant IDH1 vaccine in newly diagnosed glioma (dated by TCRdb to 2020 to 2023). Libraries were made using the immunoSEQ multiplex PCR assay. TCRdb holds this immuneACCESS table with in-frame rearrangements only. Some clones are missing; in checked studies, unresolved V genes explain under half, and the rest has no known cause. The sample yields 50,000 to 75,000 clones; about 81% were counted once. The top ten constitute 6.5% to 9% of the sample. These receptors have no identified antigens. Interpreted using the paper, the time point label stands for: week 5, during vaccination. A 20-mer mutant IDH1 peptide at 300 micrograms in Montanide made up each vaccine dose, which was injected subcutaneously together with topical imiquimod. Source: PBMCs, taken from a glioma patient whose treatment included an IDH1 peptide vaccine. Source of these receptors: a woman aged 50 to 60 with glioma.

The CDR3 bases are TGTGCCAGCAGCTTACGGGGGGCCGAGCAGTACTTC. It encodes CASSLRGAEQYF. J is TRBJ2-7 and V is TRBV7-2; D is possibly TRBD2 (7 bases). The CDR3 covers 12 residues. Germline assignment: CDR1 SGHTA and CDR2 FQGNSA. With 2 bases removed from V and 6 bases from J, the gap between germline ends came to 8 bases.

The CDR3 coding sequence is TGTGCCAGCAGTGGTGGATACAGTGAGGGGAATGAAAAACTGTTTTTT. Encoded protein: CASSGGYSEGNEKLFF. The chain uses TRBV6-1 and TRBJ1-4, with D perhaps TRBD1 (5 bases). Germline loops: CDR1 MNHNS, CDR2 SASEGT. Trimming shortened V by 4 bases and J by 5 bases, and 17 bases separated the two germline ends. The CDR3 has 16 residues.

The CDR3 DNA reads TGTGCCACCAGCAGCCCCAAGGGCGGGACACGAGCTTTCTTT. This gives the protein CATSSPKGGTRAFF. The chain has TRBV15 and TRBJ1-1, with TRBD1 as a possible D gene (6 bases). Germline V gene data show CDR1 as LNHNV and CDR2 as YYDKDF (reference sequence). The ends were cut back, 3 bases at V and 10 bases at J, with 18 bases in the middle. The CDR3 is made up of 14 amino acids.

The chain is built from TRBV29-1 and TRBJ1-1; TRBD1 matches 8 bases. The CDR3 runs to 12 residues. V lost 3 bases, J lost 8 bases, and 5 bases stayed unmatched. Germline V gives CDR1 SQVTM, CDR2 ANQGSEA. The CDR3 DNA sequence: TGCAGCGTTGACGGCAGGACAGGGGAAGCTTTCTTT. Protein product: CSVDGRTGEAFF.

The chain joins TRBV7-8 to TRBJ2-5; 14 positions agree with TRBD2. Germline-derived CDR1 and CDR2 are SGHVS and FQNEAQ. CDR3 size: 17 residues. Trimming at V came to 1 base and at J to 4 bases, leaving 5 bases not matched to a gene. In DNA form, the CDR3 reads TGTGCCAGCAGCTTAGGACTAGCGGGGGGGCCGGGAGAGACCCAGTACTTC. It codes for CASSLGLAGGPGETQYF.

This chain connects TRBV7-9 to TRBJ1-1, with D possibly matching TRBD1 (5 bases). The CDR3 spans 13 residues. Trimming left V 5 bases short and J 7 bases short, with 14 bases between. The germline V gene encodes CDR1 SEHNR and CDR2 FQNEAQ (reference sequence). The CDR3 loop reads CASSPTRGYEAFF. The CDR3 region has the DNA TGTGCCAGCAGCCCGACGCGGGGGTATGAAGCTTTCTTT.

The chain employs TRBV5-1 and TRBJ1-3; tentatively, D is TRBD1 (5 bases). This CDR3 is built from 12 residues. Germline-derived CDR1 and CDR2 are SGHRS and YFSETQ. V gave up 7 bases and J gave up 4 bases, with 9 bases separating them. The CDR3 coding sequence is TGCGCCAGCCGGGACGAAGGAAACACCATATATTTT. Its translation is CASRDEGNTIYF.

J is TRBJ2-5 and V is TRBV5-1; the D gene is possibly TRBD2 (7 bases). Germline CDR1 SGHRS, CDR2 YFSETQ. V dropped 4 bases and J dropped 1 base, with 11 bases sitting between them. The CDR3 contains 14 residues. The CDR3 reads CASSRGGFQETQYF. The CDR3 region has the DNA TGCGCCAGCAGCAGGGGGGGTTTCCAAGAGACCCAGTACTTC. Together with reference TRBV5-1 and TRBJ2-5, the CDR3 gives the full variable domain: KAGVTQTPRYLIKTRGQQVTLSCSPISGHRSVSWYQQTPGQGLQFLFEYFSETQRNKGNFPGRFSGRQFSNSRSEMNVSTLELGDSALYLCASSRGGFQETQYFGPGTRLLVL.